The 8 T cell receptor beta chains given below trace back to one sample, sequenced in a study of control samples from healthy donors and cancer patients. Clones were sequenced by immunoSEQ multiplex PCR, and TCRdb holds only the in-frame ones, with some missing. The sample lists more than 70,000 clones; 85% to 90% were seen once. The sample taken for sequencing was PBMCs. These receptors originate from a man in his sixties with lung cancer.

The CDR3 DNA reads TGTGCCAGCCGTTATAATTTGAGGCATGGCTACACCTTC. This codes for CASRYNLRHGYTF. V usage is TRBV12-3 or TRBV12-4 and J usage is TRBJ1-2; D is undetermined. V was pared by 8 bases and J by 6 bases, with 16 bases between. The CDR3 is 13 residues long.

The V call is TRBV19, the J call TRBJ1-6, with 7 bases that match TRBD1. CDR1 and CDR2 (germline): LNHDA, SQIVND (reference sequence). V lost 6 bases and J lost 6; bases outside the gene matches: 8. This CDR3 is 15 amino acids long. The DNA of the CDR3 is TGTGCCAGTAGCGTACAGGGGAACTTTAATTCACCCCTCCACTTT. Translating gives CASSVQGNFNSPLHF.

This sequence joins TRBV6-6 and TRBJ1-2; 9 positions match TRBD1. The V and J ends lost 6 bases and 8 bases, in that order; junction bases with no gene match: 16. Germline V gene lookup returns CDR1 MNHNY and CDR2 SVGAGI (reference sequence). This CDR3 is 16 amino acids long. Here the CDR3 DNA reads TGTGCCAGCAGAAAAAAAGGGGGACAGGGCTTCGTCGGCTACACCTTC. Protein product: CASRKKGGQGFVGYTF.

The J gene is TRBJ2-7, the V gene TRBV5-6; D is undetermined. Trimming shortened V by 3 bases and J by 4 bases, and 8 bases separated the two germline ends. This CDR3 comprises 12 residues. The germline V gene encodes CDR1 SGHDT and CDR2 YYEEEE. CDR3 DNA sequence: TGTGCCAGCAGCTCGACACAGTACGAGCAGTACTTC. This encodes CASSSTQYEQYF. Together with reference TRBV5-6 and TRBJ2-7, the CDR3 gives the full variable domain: DAGVTQSPTHLIKTRGQQVTLRCSPKSGHDTVSWYQQALGQGPQFIFQYYEEEERQRGNFPDRFSGHQFPNYSSELNVNALLLGDSALYLCASSSTQYEQYFGPGTRLTVT.

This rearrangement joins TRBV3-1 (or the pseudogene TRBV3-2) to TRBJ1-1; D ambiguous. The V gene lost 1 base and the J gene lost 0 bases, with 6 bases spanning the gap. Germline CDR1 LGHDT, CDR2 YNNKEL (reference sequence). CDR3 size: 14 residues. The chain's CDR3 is CASSQGGLNTEAFF. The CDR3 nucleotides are TGTGCCAGCAGCCAAGGTGGCTTGAACACTGAAGCTTTCTTT.

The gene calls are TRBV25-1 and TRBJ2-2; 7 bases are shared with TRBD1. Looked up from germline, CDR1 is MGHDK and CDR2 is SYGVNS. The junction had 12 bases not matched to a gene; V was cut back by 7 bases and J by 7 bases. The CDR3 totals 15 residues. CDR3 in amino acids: CASTDGQVRGGELFF. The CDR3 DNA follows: TGTGCCAGCACTGACGGACAGGTCCGGGGCGGGGAGCTGTTTTTT.

CDR3 in amino acids: CASSRLYRGRMETQYF. CDR3 coding DNA: TGTGCCAGCAGCCGGCTTTACAGGGGGCGGATGGAGACCCAGTACTTC. The chain employs TRBV3-1 (or the pseudogene TRBV3-2) and TRBJ2-5; 9 bases fit TRBD1. The V segment lost 4 bases and the J segment 5 bases; nucleotides outside the gene matches: 11. CDR1 and CDR2 (germline): LGHDT, YNNKEL (reference sequence). The CDR3 runs 16 residues.

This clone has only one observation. Here the CDR3 reads CASSPSYNEQFF. The CDR3 DNA reads TGTGCCAGCAGCCCGTCCTACAATGAGCAGTTCTTC. This chain uses TRBV6-5 with TRBJ2-1; D not certain. The ends were cut back, 6 bases at V and 1 base at J, with 4 bases in the middle. CDR1 is MNHEY and CDR2 is SVGAGI in the germline V gene. The CDR3 is 12 residues long.